This entry concerns a single TCR beta chain. The target antigen is unknown. This specimen belongs to a study of shared clonotypes between healthy human individuals. Assay: immunoSEQ multiplex PCR; the TCRdb copy retains only in-frame clones and omits some. The data hold about 1 million clones, with 60% to 80% observed a single time. General study findings and limits: Represented diversity (both genetic and exposure-history) was limited by the small number of donors.

V was clipped by 5 bases and J by 8 bases; unmatched bases: 10. This CDR3 has 16 amino acids. Germline loops: CDR1 MNHEY, CDR2 SMNVEV (reference sequence). The sequenced material came from memory CD4+ T cells sorted from blood. As for subset: CD45RA-negative fraction. The sequence came from a man aged 18 to 30 in good health. This rearrangement joins TRBV27 to TRBJ1-6, with 9 bases that match TRBD1. The CDR3 nucleotides read TGTGCCAGCAGTCCTGACAGGGGGGAAAAGTATTCACCCCTCCACTTT. It translates to CASSPDRGEKYSPLHF.